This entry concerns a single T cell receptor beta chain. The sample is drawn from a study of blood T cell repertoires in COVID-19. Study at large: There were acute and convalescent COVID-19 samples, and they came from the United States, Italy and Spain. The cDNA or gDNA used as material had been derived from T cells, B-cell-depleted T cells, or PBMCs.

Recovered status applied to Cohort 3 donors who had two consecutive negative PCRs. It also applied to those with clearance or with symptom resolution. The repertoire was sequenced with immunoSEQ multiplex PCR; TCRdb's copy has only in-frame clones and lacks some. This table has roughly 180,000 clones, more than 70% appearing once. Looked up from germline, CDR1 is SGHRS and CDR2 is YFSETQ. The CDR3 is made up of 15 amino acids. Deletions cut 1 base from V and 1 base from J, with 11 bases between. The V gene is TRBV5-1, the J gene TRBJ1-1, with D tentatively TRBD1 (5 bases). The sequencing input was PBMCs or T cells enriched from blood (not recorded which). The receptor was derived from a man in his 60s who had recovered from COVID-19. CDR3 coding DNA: TGCGCCAGCAGCTTGAACACTGGACAGAACACTGAAGCTTTCTTT. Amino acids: CASSLNTGQNTEAFF.